These 31 T cell receptor beta chains came from one sample sequenced in a study of shared T cell receptors in the human thymus. Only in-frame clones appear in the TCRdb table, and some are missing; sequencing was by immunoSEQ multiplex PCR. The sample includes a few hundred thousand clones, 85% to 95% of them seen just once. Source material: thymocytes. The receptors were gathered from a human donor.

The chain carries TRBV15 and TRBJ2-1; D call uncertain. Germline loops: CDR1 LNHNV, CDR2 YYDKDF (reference sequence). V lost 0 bases and J lost 3, with 21 bases in between. The CDR3 contains 19 residues. The CDR3 DNA follows: TGTGCCACCAGCAGAGATGGTATCCTGCAGAGCCCGGACTACAATGAGCAGTTCTTC. This sequence encodes CATSRDGILQSPDYNEQFF.

This chain's CDR3 is CASSPTRAGGYTF. CDR3 nucleotide sequence: TGTGCCAGCAGTCCAACCCGGGCTGGGGGCTACACCTTC. The chain links TRBV27 to TRBJ1-2; D is uncertain. There are 13 residues in the CDR3. Germline values: CDR1 MNHEY, CDR2 SMNVEV (reference sequence). V was pared by 5 bases and J by 8 bases, with 15 bases between.

The chain couples TRBV9 to TRBJ1-2, with D tentatively TRBD1 (6 bases). CDR3 size: 14 residues. Trimming removed 3 bases from V and 6 bases from J, with 15 bases in between. The V gene's germline CDR1 is SGDLS and CDR2 YYNGEE. The CDR3 coding sequence is TGTGCCAGCAGCGCAGGTCCAGGGGCGGATGGCTACACCTTC. Protein product: CASSAGPGADGYTF.

This rearrangement joins TRBV19 to TRBJ1-5; 7 nucleotides match TRBD1. CDR3 length: 15 amino acids. The ends lost 4 bases at V and 1 base at J; junction bases unmatched: 4. Germline V lookup: CDR1 LNHDA, CDR2 SQIVND (reference sequence). The CDR3 nucleotides are TGTGCCAGTAGTAAAACAGGGGCGAGCAATCAGCCCCAGCATTTT. Amino acids: CASSKTGASNQPQHF.

V is TRBV9 and J is TRBJ2-6, with D perhaps TRBD1 or TRBD2 (5 bases each). Germline V gives CDR1 SGDLS, CDR2 YYNGEE. This CDR3 comprises 15 residues. Trimming took off 1 base at V and 10 bases at J, with 15 bases between the two ends. The CDR3 reads CASSVRFGAGNVLTF. CDR3 nucleotide sequence: TGTGCCAGCAGCGTAAGATTCGGGGCTGGGAACGTCCTGACTTTC.

The chain combines TRBV14 with TRBJ2-5, with 9 bases aligning to TRBD2. Germline V CDR1 and CDR2: SGHDN, FVKESK. The CDR3 is made up of 21 amino acids. J lost 2 bases, V lost 3 bases, and 22 bases had no gene match. DNA for the CDR3: TGTGCCAGCAGCCAGGCTAGGACTAGCGTTCACAATTATAGGGGACAAGAGACCCAGTACTTC. Translating gives CASSQARTSVHNYRGQETQYF.

The chain uses TRBV27 and TRBJ1-4; 8 nucleotides match TRBD1. The CDR3 length is 16 residues. Trimming at V came to 11 bases and at J to 4 bases, leaving 15 bases not matched to a gene. Germline V gene data show CDR1 as MNHEY and CDR2 as SMNVEV (reference sequence). This CDR3 is CAPRGQGEPSNEKLFF. CDR3 nucleotides: TGTGCCCCCAGGGGGCAGGGGGAACCTAGTAATGAAAAACTGTTTTTT.

This chain joins TRBV9 and TRBJ2-7; D unresolved. Trimming took 0 bases from V and 3 from J, leaving 19 bases between them. The germline gives CDR1 SGDLS, CDR2 YYNGEE. CDR3 length equals 17 residues. The CDR3 DNA sequence: TGTGCCAGCAGCGTAGCCCCCTCGATTGGAAAGCTCTACGAGCAGTACTTC. Translated: CASSVAPSIGKLYEQYF.

V and J are TRBV7-2 and TRBJ2-5; D may be TRBD1 (7 bases). Germline CDR1 SGHTA, CDR2 FQGNSA. Trimming shortened V by 3 bases and J by 1 base, and 15 bases separated the two germline ends. This CDR3 contains 16 residues. The CDR3 region has the DNA TGTGCCAGCAGCTTTGATGCGGGACAGATCCAAGAGACCCAGTACTTC. As protein: CASSFDAGQIQETQYF.

V usage is TRBV27 and J usage is TRBJ2-6; 7 bases match TRBD1. Germline-derived CDR1 and CDR2 are MNHEY and SMNVEV (reference sequence). There are 16 residues in the CDR3. With 5 bases clipped from V and 2 bases from J, the junction kept 6 bases outside the gene matches. CDR3 amino acids: CASSIIQGTGANVLTF. CDR3 nucleotide sequence: TGTGCCAGCAGTATAATACAGGGGACTGGGGCCAACGTCCTGACTTTC.

The V gene is TRBV28, the J gene TRBJ2-7; 7 bases fit TRBD1. The length of the CDR3 is 15 residues. Unmatched junction bases numbered 8, after V lost 3 bases and J lost 3 bases. The germline V gene has CDR1 MDHEN and CDR2 SYDVKM. CDR3 amino acids: CASSLKVGQFYEQYF. The DNA of the CDR3 is TGTGCCAGCAGTTTGAAAGTGGGACAGTTCTACGAGCAGTACTTC.

The chain employs TRBV5-1 and TRBJ2-1; 8 bases line up with TRBD2. The CDR3 has 13 residues. V lost 7 bases to trimming and J lost 9 bases; unmatched junction nucleotides: 9. CDR1 SGHRS and CDR2 YFSETQ come from the germline V gene. The CDR3: CASFSGMGTEQFF. CDR3 DNA: TGCGCCAGCTTTAGCGGGATGGGGACTGAGCAGTTCTTC.

This chain connects TRBV6-4 to TRBJ2-1; 11 bases line up with TRBD2. The CDR3 consists of 19 residues. V shed 8 bases, J shed 1 base, and the junction held 16 bases outside the gene matches. The V gene's germline CDR1 is MRHNA and CDR2 SNTAGT. CDR3 sequence (DNA): TGTGCCAGCTCCCGAAGGTTAGCGGGAGGGCCAAGGTCCTACAATGAGCAGTTCTTC. Translated: CASSRRLAGGPRSYNEQFF.

This clone was recorded once. CDR3: CASRTGVLRTGELFF. The CDR3 DNA follows: TGTGCCAGCAGGACAGGGGTCTTGAGGACCGGGGAGCTGTTTTTT. The rearrangement joins TRBV6-5 to TRBJ2-2, with 8 positions matching TRBD1. The germline CDR1 and CDR2 sequences are MNHEY and SVGAGI. The CDR3 contains 15 residues. The ends lost 6 bases at V and 5 bases at J; junction bases unmatched: 8.

J is TRBJ2-7 and V is TRBV27; D is uncertain. Germline V CDR1 and CDR2: MNHEY, SMNVEV (reference sequence). This CDR3 is built from 12 residues. Trimming pared 3 bases from V and 6 bases from J, leaving 9 bases between. The CDR3 DNA reads as TGTGCCAGCAGTTTCTTTTCCCTCGAGCAGTACTTC. It translates to CASSFFSLEQYF.

The V and J genes are TRBV7-9 and TRBJ2-1; TRBD2 matches at 10 bases. The germline CDR1 and CDR2 sequences are SEHNR and FQNEAQ (reference sequence). The CDR3 contains 15 residues. V gave up 2 bases and J gave up 7 bases; unmatched junction bases: 5. CDR3 sequence reads: CASSLLAGVGNEQFF. CDR3 in DNA: TGTGCCAGCAGCTTACTAGCGGGAGTGGGTAATGAGCAGTTCTTC.

The V call is TRBV11-3, the J call TRBJ2-1; 12 nucleotides agree with TRBD2. After removal of 4 bases from V and 2 bases from J, the junction contained 9 bases not matched to a gene. The V gene's germline CDR1 is SGHNT and CDR2 YENEEA. This CDR3 has 18 amino acids. Here the CDR3 reads CASSSTSGSPKTYNEQFF. The CDR3 nucleotides are TGTGCCAGCAGCTCGACTAGCGGGAGTCCCAAAACCTACAATGAGCAGTTCTTC. The full variable domain, its missing parts supplied by reference TRBV11-3 and TRBJ2-1, is EAGVVQSPRYKIIEKKQPVAFWCNPISGHNTLYWYLQNLGQGPELLIRYENEEAVDDSQLPKDRFSAERLKGVDSTLKIQPAELGDSAVYLCASSSTSGSPKTYNEQFFGPGTRLTVL.

The chain has TRBV5-1 and TRBJ1-4; D ambiguous. The CDR3 is 12 amino acids. Trimming took off 4 bases at V and 3 bases at J, with 4 bases between the two ends. Per germline, CDR1 SGHRS and CDR2 YFSETQ. The CDR3 region is CASSQSNEKLFF. As DNA, the CDR3 is TGCGCCAGCAGCCAGTCTAATGAAAAACTGTTTTTT. The full variable domain, its missing parts supplied by reference TRBV5-1 and TRBJ1-4, is KAGVTQTPRYLIKTRGQQVTLSCSPISGHRSVSWYQQTPGQGLQFLFEYFSETQRNKGNFPGRFSGRQFSNSRSEMNVSTLELGDSALYLCASSQSNEKLFFGSGTQLSVL.

The chain employs TRBV19 and TRBJ1-5; D not certain. V lost 3 bases and J lost 6, with 15 bases in between. This CDR3 has 15 residues. Germline values: CDR1 LNHDA, CDR2 SQIVND (reference sequence). The CDR3 nucleotides are TGTGCCAGTAGTATCAGCGGGGAAAGTGGTCAGCCCCAGCATTTT. It specifies CASSISGESGQPQHF.

V gene TRBV7-8 combines with J gene TRBJ2-7; D is perhaps TRBD1 (5 bases). CDR1 and CDR2 (germline): SGHVS, FQNEAQ. The CDR3 consists of 15 residues. V lost 5 bases and J 0 bases, leaving 14 bases between the germline ends. For the CDR3, the DNA is TGTGCCAGCAGCCTGGGGCCCGAAACCTCCTACGAGCAGTACTTC. Translated: CASSLGPETSYEQYF.

The rearrangement joins TRBV5-8 to TRBJ2-5, with TRBD2 matching 7 bases. Germline loops: CDR1 SGHTS, CDR2 YDEGEE. The CDR3 is 15 amino acids. V was clipped by 0 bases and J by 4 bases; unmatched bases: 6. The CDR3 spells CASSLGREIGETQYF. The DNA for the CDR3 is TGTGCCAGCAGCTTGGGGCGGGAGATCGGAGAGACCCAGTACTTC.

This rearrangement joins TRBV7-8 to TRBJ2-2; 7 nucleotides line up with TRBD1. Trimming removed 5 bases from V and 3 bases from J; junction bases left unmatched: 12. The V gene's germline CDR1 is SGHVS and CDR2 FQNEAQ. The CDR3 contains 17 residues. The CDR3 reads CASSPRGRRKDTGELFF. CDR3 sequence (DNA): TGTGCCAGCAGCCCTAGGGGGCGCCGGAAGGACACCGGGGAGCTGTTTTTT.

The chain employs TRBV5-4 and TRBJ2-5; the match to TRBD1 covers 12 bases. The junction had 4 bases not matched to a gene; V was cut back by 2 bases and J by 2 bases. The V gene's germline CDR1 is SGHNT and CDR2 YYREEE (reference sequence). The CDR3 runs to 16 residues. In DNA, the CDR3 is TGTGCCAGCAGCTTTGGGACAGGGGGCCCGCAAGAGACCCAGTACTTC. Protein: CASSFGTGGPQETQYF.

The chain carries TRBV7-2 and TRBJ1-3; D possibly corresponds to TRBD1 (5 bases). This CDR3 is built from 15 residues. Germline V lookup: CDR1 SGHTA, CDR2 FQGNSA. The ends were cut back, 7 bases at V and 0 bases at J, with 13 bases in the middle. The CDR3 loop reads CASIQGGSSGNTIYF. The CDR3, as DNA: TGTGCCAGCATCCAGGGAGGGAGCTCTGGAAACACCATATATTTT.

The V call is TRBV11-3, the J call TRBJ2-1; 11 nucleotides line up with TRBD2. The V gene end was trimmed by 5 bases and the J gene end by 6 bases; junction bases not matched to a gene: 21. CDR3 size: 20 residues. Germline values: CDR1 SGHNT, CDR2 YENEEA. The CDR3 bases are TGTGCCAGCAGCCGATCCACGGGGAGGCTAGCGGGAGGTAGGGCCAATGAGCAGTTCTTC. This sequence encodes CASSRSTGRLAGGRANEQFF.

This chain uses TRBV28 with TRBJ2-7; 8 positions agree with TRBD1. The length of the CDR3 is 17 residues. V lost 8 bases, J lost 2 bases, and 17 bases stayed unmatched. The germline V gene has CDR1 MDHEN and CDR2 SYDVKM. This CDR3 is CASVRTGLGRPAYEQYF. The CDR3 DNA reads as TGTGCCAGCGTAAGGACAGGGCTGGGGAGACCAGCCTACGAGCAGTACTTC.

This clone has just one count. The genes are TRBV4-2 and TRBJ2-1, with 9 bases aligning to TRBD2. In germline, CDR1 is LGHNA, CDR2 YNFKEQ. The CDR3 loop spans 19 amino acids. J was trimmed by 8 bases and V by 6 bases; bases with no gene match: 23. The CDR3 protein is CASSRRHGLGVAGVDEQFF. The DNA for the CDR3 is TGTGCCAGCAGTCGACGACATGGCCTGGGAGTAGCGGGAGTCGATGAGCAGTTCTTC.

The V and J genes are TRBV18 and TRBJ1-5, with D possibly TRBD1 on 5 matching bases. V dropped 3 bases and J dropped 4 bases, with 16 bases sitting between them. This CDR3 has 16 residues. Germline V lookup: CDR1 KGHSH, CDR2 LQKENI. The DNA for the CDR3 is TGTGCCAGCTCACCTGCCAGGGTTGGGGCAAATCAGCCCCAGCATTTT. This translates into CASSPARVGANQPQHF.

As concerns this clone: The sample carries other DNA sequences with the same CDR3. V is TRBV28 and J is TRBJ2-7, with no clear D. The CDR3 runs 11 residues. Germline CDR1 MDHEN, CDR2 SYDVKM. The V and J ends lost 6 bases and 6 bases respectively, with 9 bases between them. CDR3 in DNA: TGTGCCAGCAGAAACCCTCGCGAGCAGTACTTC. Its protein product is CASRNPREQYF.

This chain joins TRBV10-3 and TRBJ1-3; D remains ambiguous. Trimming took 6 bases from V and 0 from J, leaving 12 bases between them. This CDR3 has 15 amino acids. The germline V gene has CDR1 ENHRY and CDR2 SYGVKD. The CDR3 is CAIRRTEGSGNTIYF. The CDR3 nucleotides read TGTGCCATCAGACGGACGGAAGGCTCTGGAAACACCATATATTTT.

The chain couples TRBV4-3 to TRBJ2-3; the match to TRBD2 covers 7 bases. The junction had 10 bases not matched to a gene; V was cut back by 0 bases and J by 4 bases. There are 17 residues in the CDR3. Germline V lookup: CDR1 LGHNA, CDR2 YSLEER. The CDR3 DNA reads as TGCGCCAGCAGCCAAGAGCTCTCCGGGAGGAAGGCAGATACGCAGTATTTT. Its translation is CASSQELSGRKADTQYF.